Following are 9 T cell receptor beta chains from one sample sequenced in a study of cytomegalovirus exposure and HLA in healthy donors. Amplification used 60 Vbeta primers and 13 Jbeta primers. Repertoires were generated with immunoSEQ multiplex PCR, while TCRdb's copy carries only in-frame clones and drops some. In the table there are roughly 62,000 clones, 60% to 80% of which are singletons. The sequencing sample was made of PBMCs. Source of these receptors: a woman aged 40 to 55 in good health and CMV-seropositive.

The chain recombines TRBV18 with TRBJ1-1; D possibly corresponds to TRBD1 (6 bases). The CDR3 loop spans 15 amino acids. The germline CDR1 and CDR2 sequences are KGHSH and LQKENI. Trimming took off 3 bases at V and 1 base at J, with 12 bases between the two ends. The CDR3 DNA reads TGTGCCAGCTCACCTTCGGACAGCCGGAACACTGAAGCTTTCTTT. This gives the protein CASSPSDSRNTEAFF. The variable domain in full, completed from reference TRBV18 and TRBJ1-1, reads NAGVMQNPRHLVRRRGQEARLRCSPMKGHSHVYWYRQLPEEGLKFMVYLQKENIIDESGMPKERFSAEFPKEGPSILRIQQVVRGDSAAYFCASSPSDSRNTEAFFGQGTRLTVV.

The V call is TRBV11-2, the J call TRBJ2-2, with D possibly TRBD2 on 7 matching bases. Germline CDR1 is SGHAT and CDR2 is FQNNGV. This CDR3 is built from 17 residues. The ends were cut back, 5 bases at V and 6 bases at J, with 22 bases in the middle. The DNA of the CDR3 is TGTGCCAGCAGCCCAAGGTTGGGGGGGGCGCAGGCCGGGGAGCTGTTTTTT. Protein sequence: CASSPRLGGAQAGELFF.

The chain carries TRBV9 and TRBJ2-7; TRBD2 matches at 7 bases. V lost 4 bases to trimming and J lost 5 bases; unmatched junction nucleotides: 9. The germline V gene encodes CDR1 SGDLS and CDR2 YYNGEE. The CDR3 is 14 amino acids. CDR3 sequence: CASSRGRGNHEQYF. In nucleotides, the CDR3 is TGTGCCAGCAGCCGGGGGAGGGGCAACCACGAGCAGTACTTC. Together with reference TRBV9 and TRBJ2-7, the CDR3 gives the full variable domain: DSGVTQTPKHLITATGQRVTLRCSPRSGDLSVYWYQQSLDQGLQFLIQYYNGEERAKGNILERFSAQQFPDLHSELNLSSLELGDSALYFCASSRGRGNHEQYFGPGTRLTVT.

The chain employs TRBV5-5 and TRBJ2-1; the match to TRBD2 covers 7 bases. The ends lost 3 bases at V and 0 bases at J; junction bases unmatched: 6. This CDR3 contains 16 residues. Germline V lookup: CDR1 SGHKS, CDR2 YYEKEE (reference sequence). The CDR3 region is CASSSAGVNSYNEQFF. The CDR3 nucleotides read TGTGCCAGCAGCTCCGCGGGGGTCAACTCCTACAATGAGCAGTTCTTC.

This chain uses TRBV2 with TRBJ2-5, with 10 bases aligning to TRBD2. Germline V gene data show CDR1 as SNHLY and CDR2 as FYNNEI. V lost 6 bases to trimming and J lost 5 bases; unmatched junction nucleotides: 6. The CDR3 is made up of 14 amino acids. CDR3 nucleotide sequence: TGTGCCAGCAGGGGACTAGCGTTCTTGGAGACCCAGTACTTC. Translated: CASRGLAFLETQYF. Full variable domain (outside the CDR3, taken from reference TRBV2 and TRBJ2-5): EPEVTQTPSHQVTQMGQEVILRCVPISNHLYFYWYRQILGQKVEFLVSFYNNEISEKSEIFDDQFSVERPDGSNFTLKIRSTKLEDSAMYFCASRGLAFLETQYFGPGTRLLVL.

This chain uses TRBV18 with TRBJ1-2; the D gene is possibly TRBD1 (5 bases). Looked up from germline, CDR1 is KGHSH and CDR2 is LQKENI. This CDR3 is built from 11 residues. Trimming left V 8 bases short and J 4 bases short, with 8 bases between. CDR3 DNA sequence: TGTGCCAGCACCCAGGGCTATGGCTACACCTTC. This encodes CASTQGYGYTF.

The gene calls are TRBV27 and TRBJ1-6, with 8 nucleotides matching TRBD1. The CDR3 has 15 amino acids. The V segment lost 0 bases and the J segment 9 bases; nucleotides outside the gene matches: 4. Germline lookup yields CDR1 MNHEY and CDR2 SMNVEV (reference sequence). CDR3 in amino acids: CASSLSDRGGSPLHF. CDR3 nucleotide sequence: TGTGCCAGCAGTTTATCTGACAGGGGAGGTTCACCCCTCCACTTT.

The CDR3 region has the DNA TGTGCCAGCAGCTTGCCGGGCTCTGGAAACACCATATATTTT. This codes for CASSLPGSGNTIYF. The gene calls are TRBV5-4 and TRBJ1-3; D remains unclear. There are 14 residues in the CDR3. V shed 1 base and J shed 0 bases, with 5 bases lying between them. Germline-derived CDR1 and CDR2 are SGHNT and YYREEE (reference sequence).

This clone was counted only a few times. The chain employs TRBV5-1 and TRBJ2-7, with D possibly being TRBD2 (5 bases). Trimming left V 2 bases short and J 4 bases short, with 25 bases between. Germline CDR1 reads SGHRS; CDR2 reads YFSETQ. CDR3 length: 18 residues. The CDR3, as DNA: TGCGCCAGCAGCTTTCGGGGTGTTGAGCCCGGAAACCAATACGAGCAGTACTTC. Translation gives CASSFRGVEPGNQYEQYF. The variable domain in full, with the rest retrieved from reference TRBV5-1 and TRBJ2-7, is KAGVTQTPRYLIKTRGQQVTLSCSPISGHRSVSWYQQTPGQGLQFLFEYFSETQRNKGNFPGRFSGRQFSNSRSEMNVSTLELGDSALYLCASSFRGVEPGNQYEQYFGPGTRLTVT.